A selection of T cell receptor beta chains follows, all from one sample in a study of CD8 T cells in ankylosing spondylitis. One entry per CDR3 protein results from TCRdb running MiXCR on the 5' RACE reads. In the table there are roughly 230,000 distinct CDR3 sequences, over 9.5% of which are singletons. The sequencing input was blood, either unsorted or a sorted T cell fraction (not recorded which). The receptors were gathered from a male donor with ankylosing spondylitis or in good health (not recorded which). Each CDR3 is given with its conserved first and last residue. A D gene is named only where the DNA matches it firmly. Clone size is given for some rows only: seen once, a few or many times, or a class if the clone is expanded.

v_call: TRBV20-1; d_call: NA; clone_size: NA; j_call: TRBJ2-1; cdr3_nt: TGCAGTGTCCCCAGTAGATACAATGAGCAGTTCTTC; cdr3_aa: CSVPSRYNEQFF
v_call: TRBV18; d_call: TRBD1; clone_size: few; j_call: TRBJ2-1; cdr3_nt: TGTGCCAGCTCACCACCGACAGGGGGCTCCTACAATGAGCAGTTCTTC; cdr3_aa: CASSPPTGGSYNEQFF
v_call: TRBV29-1; d_call: TRBD1; clone_size: NA; j_call: TRBJ2-7; cdr3_nt: TGCAGCGTCCTGGGGGGACAGGTCCCCTACGAGCAGTACTTC; cdr3_aa: CSVLGGQVPYEQYF
v_call: TRBV7-7; d_call: TRBD2; clone_size: many; j_call: TRBJ2-5; cdr3_nt: TGTGCCAGCAGCTTAGGCCAAGCGGGGGTGATTCAAGAGACCCAGTACTTC; cdr3_aa: CASSLGQAGVIQETQYF
v_call: TRBV6-5; d_call: TRBD2; clone_size: NA; j_call: TRBJ2-4; cdr3_nt: TGTGCCAGCAGTTACTCAGGGGCCGCGGGGGGGGAAAACATTCAGTACTTC; cdr3_aa: CASSYSGAAGGENIQYF
v_call: TRBV12-3/TRBV12-4; d_call: TRBD2; clone_size: NA; j_call: TRBJ2-7; cdr3_nt: TGTGCCAGCAGTCGCGGACTAGCGGGAGACAACGAGCAGTACTTC; cdr3_aa: CASSRGLAGDNEQYF
v_call: TRBV5-4; d_call: NA; clone_size: many; j_call: TRBJ2-1; cdr3_nt: TGTGCCAGCAGCACCCGGACAAATCTTAACAATGAGCAGTTCTTC; cdr3_aa: CASSTRTNLNNEQFF
v_call: TRBV19; d_call: NA; clone_size: many; j_call: TRBJ1-2; cdr3_nt: TGTGCCAGTAGTATAACCGGGGCGAACTATGGCTACACCTTC; cdr3_aa: CASSITGANYGYTF
v_call: TRBV7-6; d_call: NA; clone_size: few; j_call: TRBJ1-1; cdr3_nt: TGTGCCAGCACCGAGAGGTTGGACACTGAAGCTTTCTTT; cdr3_aa: CASTERLDTEAFF
v_call: TRBV10-3; d_call: NA; clone_size: NA; j_call: TRBJ1-1; cdr3_nt: TGTGCCATCAGGGAGACGAGGACTGAAGCTTTCTTT; cdr3_aa: CAIRETRTEAFF
v_call: TRBV6-5; d_call: NA; clone_size: many; j_call: TRBJ2-1; cdr3_nt: TGTGCCAGCAGTTCAAATCAGCGGTATGAGCAGTTCTTC; cdr3_aa: CASSSNQRYEQFF
v_call: TRBV5-1; d_call: NA; clone_size: NA; j_call: TRBJ2-5; cdr3_nt: TGCGCCAGCAGCTTGGGACGGGTCGAAGAGACCCAGTACTTC; cdr3_aa: CASSLGRVEETQYF
v_call: TRBV11-3; d_call: NA; clone_size: few; j_call: TRBJ2-1; cdr3_nt: TGTGCCTCGTTGAAGGGTAGCAATGAGCAGTTCTTC; cdr3_aa: CASLKGSNEQFF
v_call: TRBV11-2; d_call: TRBD1; clone_size: NA; j_call: TRBJ1-2; cdr3_nt: TGTGCCAGCAGCTTAGCGGGACAGGGTTACGGCTACACCTTC; cdr3_aa: CASSLAGQGYGYTF
v_call: TRBV4-1; d_call: NA; clone_size: many; j_call: TRBJ2-1; cdr3_nt: TGCGCCAGCAGCCAAGATGGGTGGAGCAATGAGCAGTTCTTC; cdr3_aa: CASSQDGWSNEQFF
v_call: TRBV5-1; d_call: NA; clone_size: many; j_call: TRBJ2-3; cdr3_nt: TGCGCCAGCAGCTCCAATCACAGGGACCAACGGTATTTT; cdr3_aa: CASSSNHRDQRYF
v_call: TRBV3-1; d_call: NA; clone_size: few; j_call: TRBJ2-7; cdr3_nt: TGTGCCAGCAGCCAAGTCCCCGGTCGTGGGACACCCTTTGCCTACGAGCAGTACTTC; cdr3_aa: CASSQVPGRGTPFAYEQYF
v_call: TRBV7-2; d_call: NA; clone_size: many; j_call: TRBJ1-6; cdr3_nt: TGTGCCAGCAGCGGAGCGGCAGGGCTCTATAATTCACCCCTCCACTTT; cdr3_aa: CASSGAAGLYNSPLHF
v_call: TRBV18; d_call: NA; clone_size: NA; j_call: TRBJ1-1; cdr3_nt: TGTGCCAGCTCAGGATCCGGAGCTGAAGCTTTCTTT; cdr3_aa: CASSGSGAEAFF
v_call: TRBV3-1; d_call: NA; clone_size: many; j_call: TRBJ1-1; cdr3_nt: TGTGCCAGCAGCCAAATGGTGGACACTGAAGCTTTCTTT; cdr3_aa: CASSQMVDTEAFF
v_call: TRBV12-3/TRBV12-4; d_call: TRBD2; clone_size: few; j_call: TRBJ2-1; cdr3_nt: TGTGCCAGCAGTCTGAGGGAGGGCCGGGATGAGCAGTTCTTC; cdr3_aa: CASSLREGRDEQFF
v_call: TRBV12-3/TRBV12-4; d_call: TRBD1; clone_size: many; j_call: TRBJ2-7; cdr3_nt: TGTGCCAGCAGTTTTGGGACAGGGTATTACGAGCAGTACTTC; cdr3_aa: CASSFGTGYYEQYF
v_call: TRBV27; d_call: NA; clone_size: many; j_call: TRBJ1-5; cdr3_nt: TGTGCCAGCAGAACGAGAGTCTCTAGCAATCAGCCCCAGCATTTT; cdr3_aa: CASRTRVSSNQPQHF
v_call: TRBV20-1; d_call: TRBD2; clone_size: many; j_call: TRBJ2-3; cdr3_nt: TGCAGTGCTTTTTCCGGGACTAGCGGCACAGATACGCAGTATTTT; cdr3_aa: CSAFSGTSGTDTQYF
v_call: TRBV7-9; d_call: TRBD2; clone_size: NA; j_call: TRBJ2-7; cdr3_nt: TGTGCCAGCAGCTTATTAACTAGCGGGAGGTCCTACGAGCAGTACTTC; cdr3_aa: CASSLLTSGRSYEQYF
v_call: TRBV12-3/TRBV12-4; d_call: TRBD1; clone_size: many; j_call: TRBJ1-1; cdr3_nt: TGTGCCAGCAGTTCAAGGACAGGACCTAACACTGAAGCTTTCTTT; cdr3_aa: CASSSRTGPNTEAFF
v_call: TRBV5-1; d_call: TRBD1; clone_size: many; j_call: TRBJ2-3; cdr3_nt: TGCGCCAGCAGCAAGGGACAGGGGGGGGGCACAGATACGCAGTATTTT; cdr3_aa: CASSKGQGGGTDTQYF
v_call: TRBV3-1; d_call: TRBD2; clone_size: NA; j_call: TRBJ2-7; cdr3_nt: TGTGCCAGCAGCCAAGGGGAGGGCCCTTCCGCGGGGTACGAGCAGTACTTC; cdr3_aa: CASSQGEGPSAGYEQYF
v_call: TRBV5-1; d_call: NA; clone_size: many; j_call: TRBJ2-7; cdr3_nt: TGCGCCAGCAGCCAACATACCCGGGACATTTCCTACGAGCAGTACTTC; cdr3_aa: CASSQHTRDISYEQYF
v_call: TRBV15; d_call: TRBD2; clone_size: once; j_call: TRBJ2-7; cdr3_nt: TGTGCCACCAGCGTAGGGCCCGCCCGGGGGGACGAGCAGTACTTC; cdr3_aa: CATSVGPARGDEQYF
v_call: TRBV7-9; d_call: NA; clone_size: many; j_call: TRBJ2-1; cdr3_nt: TGTGCCAGCAGCCCTTACAATGAGCAGTTCTTC; cdr3_aa: CASSPYNEQFF
v_call: TRBV5-1; d_call: TRBD1; clone_size: many; j_call: TRBJ2-7; cdr3_nt: TGCGCCAGCAGCTTGGCTGGGGACAGATGGAACGAGCAGTACTTC; cdr3_aa: CASSLAGDRWNEQYF
v_call: TRBV2; d_call: TRBD2; clone_size: many; j_call: TRBJ2-3; cdr3_nt: TGTGCCAGCAAGGTCTGGCGGGGGGCCCTCACAGATACGCAGTATTTT; cdr3_aa: CASKVWRGALTDTQYF
v_call: TRBV7-9; d_call: NA; clone_size: few; j_call: TRBJ2-2; cdr3_nt: TGTGCCAGCAGCTTAACCCGGGCCCCAACCGGGGAGCTGTTTTTT; cdr3_aa: CASSLTRAPTGELFF
v_call: TRBV5-6; d_call: NA; clone_size: few; j_call: TRBJ2-4; cdr3_nt: TGTGCCAGCAGCTTCATTACCGCGAACGGAGTCAAAAACATTCAGTACTTC; cdr3_aa: CASSFITANGVKNIQYF
v_call: TRBV27; d_call: TRBD2; clone_size: NA; j_call: TRBJ2-1; cdr3_nt: TGTGCCAGCAGTTTATTTTCCGCTAGCGGGACCCCCAATGAGCAGTTCTTC; cdr3_aa: CASSLFSASGTPNEQFF
v_call: TRBV6-1; d_call: TRBD1; clone_size: few; j_call: TRBJ1-6; cdr3_nt: TGTGCCAGCAGTGGTGGGACAGGGAATTCACCCCTCCACTTT; cdr3_aa: CASSGGTGNSPLHF
v_call: TRBV12-3/TRBV12-4; d_call: NA; clone_size: many; j_call: TRBJ2-7; cdr3_nt: TGTGCCAGCAGTTTACCCTACAGAGAGCAGTACTTC; cdr3_aa: CASSLPYREQYF